This T cell receptor (beta chain) is from a study of T cell responses to AZD1222 COVID-19 vaccine. Study results and caveats: At baseline, just a handful of AZD1222 recipients tested seropositive. Of spike-specific TCRs, nearly half reportedly target regions left unmutated in variants. There were repertoire samples only from the period after the peak T cell response. The CD4 TCRs associated with vaccination extended across spike and predominated at 160-218 and 743-854.

Using immunoSEQ multiplex PCR, the repertoire was profiled, and TCRdb retains in-frame clones only, with some absent. The table has about 180,000 clones, 85% to 95% seen once; the top ten hold about 1.9%. On this clone itself: As yet, its antigen is unknown.

The CDR3 sequence is 15 residues long. Per the germline V gene, CDR1 is SGDLS and CDR2 is YYNGEE. V shed 4 bases, J shed 9 bases, and the junction held 7 bases outside the gene matches. The V call is TRBV9, the J call TRBJ1-6; 10 bases map to TRBD1. The sample here was peripheral blood, taken 28 days after the second AZD1222 dose. The TCR originated in an adult who received the AZD1222 COVID-19 vaccine. CDR3 sequence reads: CASSRQGASSSPLHF. As DNA, the CDR3 is TGTGCCAGCAGCCGACAGGGGGCGTCTTCTTCACCCCTCCACTTT. Drawing the rest from reference TRBV9 and TRBJ1-6, the complete variable domain is DSGVTQTPKHLITATGQRVTLRCSPRSGDLSVYWYQQSLDQGLQFLIQYYNGEERAKGNILERFSAQQFPDLHSELNLSSLELGDSALYFCASSRQGASSSPLHFGNGTRLTVT.